The 30 T cell receptor beta chains reported below all come from one sample, sequenced in a study of CD8 T cells in Susac syndrome. With random hexamers, reverse transcription was performed on roughly 0.45 to 1 ug of RNA. TCRdb fed the immunoSEQ multiplex PCR reads into MiXCR, producing one record per CDR3 protein. The repertoire holds hundreds of thousands of distinct CDR3 sequences, with 89% as singletons. Sequenced sample: CD8+ T cells from PBMCs. These TCRs come from a human donor with multiple sclerosis.

The CDR3 sequence is CASSGRDRGLRSPLHF. The CDR3 bases are TGTGCCAGCAGTGGTAGGGACAGGGGGTTGCGGTCACCCCTCCACTTT. The rearrangement uses TRBV6-1 and TRBJ1-6, with 11 bases aligning to TRBD1. CDR1 and CDR2 from the germline V gene are MNHNS and SASEGT. CDR3 length equals 16 residues. Trimming at V came to 4 bases and at J to 10 bases, leaving 9 bases not matched to a gene.

With regard to this clonotype: Because it lacks the conserved phenylalanine or tryptophan at the end, this CDR3 is likely a read error. J is TRBJ2-7 and V is TRBV9, with D unresolved. This CDR3 has 13 residues. From germline, CDR1 is SGDLS and CDR2 YYNGEE. V dropped 4 bases and J dropped 5 bases, with 13 bases sitting between them. Written as DNA, the CDR3 is TGTGCCAGCAGCCTCTCACTGGTGCACGAGCAGTACTCC. It encodes CASSLSLVHEQYS.

This clonotype is a singleton in its sample. This rearrangement joins TRBV15 to TRBJ2-3; D gene unclear. Germline V lookup: CDR1 LNHNV, CDR2 YYDKDF (reference sequence). Trimming removed 7 bases from V and 3 bases from J, with 14 bases in between. The CDR3 sequence is 14 residues long. The CDR3 coding sequence is TGTGCCACCAAGAGTGGGGTGGGGACAGATACGCAGTATTTT. Amino acids: CATKSGVGTDTQYF.

The J gene is TRBJ2-1, the V gene TRBV20-1; TRBD1 agrees at 7 bases. Trimming at V came to 3 bases and at J to 5 bases, leaving 7 bases not matched to a gene. This CDR3 has 14 residues. CDR1 DFQATT and CDR2 SNEGSKA come from the germline V gene (reference sequence). For the CDR3, the DNA is TGCAGTGCTAGGGGACAGCAGACTAACAATGAGCAGTTCTTC. Amino acid sequence: CSARGQQTNNEQFF.

DNA of the CDR3: TGTGCCAGCAGCCATAGGTGGGACTCTGGGGCCAACGTCCTGACTTTC. Translating it yields CASSHRWDSGANVLTF. The chain links TRBV11-2 to TRBJ2-6; D uncertain. Germline assignment: CDR1 SGHAT and CDR2 FQNNGV. The CDR3 length is 16 residues. Trimming removed 5 bases from V and 0 bases from J, with 11 bases in between.

This chain joins TRBV5-8 and TRBJ2-7; D may be TRBD1 (6 bases). The germline V and J ends were trimmed by 4 bases and 5 bases, with 16 bases remaining between them. The CDR3 runs to 14 residues. CDR1 SGHTS and CDR2 YDEGEE come from the germline V gene. CDR3 sequence (DNA): TGTGCCAGCAGCCCTAGTTACAGGGTTCACGAGCAGTACTTC. Amino acids: CASSPSYRVHEQYF.

This clonotype is a singleton in its sample. The V gene is TRBV7-8, the J gene TRBJ2-3; TRBD1 is a possible D gene (6 bases). The ends were cut back, 5 bases at V and 4 bases at J, with 13 bases in the middle. Looked up from germline, CDR1 is SGHVS and CDR2 is FQNEAQ. The CDR3 totals 14 residues. The CDR3 reads CASSVTGWADTQYF. CDR3 coding DNA: TGTGCCAGCAGCGTAACAGGGTGGGCAGATACGCAGTATTTT.

The V and J genes are TRBV10-3 and TRBJ1-2; D perhaps matches TRBD1 (5 bases). Germline V gene lookup returns CDR1 ENHRY and CDR2 SYGVKD. The CDR3 spans 12 residues. The germline V and J ends were trimmed by 2 bases and 4 bases, with 5 bases remaining between them. DNA of the CDR3: TGTGCCATCAGTGAGGGGGCCTATGGCTACACCTTC. Translated, it gives CAISEGAYGYTF.

The gene calls are TRBV6-2 or TRBV6-3 and TRBJ2-2; TRBD2 matches 9 bases. The CDR3 extends over 17 amino acids. Germline loops: CDR1 MNHEY, CDR2 SVGEGT. V gave up 8 bases and J gave up 5 bases; unmatched junction bases: 15. The CDR3 sequence: CASSAIAGVNPTGELFF. CDR3 DNA sequence: TGTGCCAGCTCCGCGATAGCGGGAGTCAACCCGACCGGGGAGCTGTTTTTT.

CDR3 in amino acids: CASSGLRDTVYGYTF. The CDR3 DNA sequence: TGTGCCAGCAGCGGACTCCGGGACACCGTCTATGGCTACACCTTC. The chain joins TRBV9 to TRBJ1-2; TRBD1 is a possible D gene (6 bases). Trimming removed 3 bases at V and 4 bases at J, with 16 bases between. CDR1 SGDLS and CDR2 YYNGEE come from the germline V gene. CDR3 length: 15 amino acids.

V is TRBV29-1 and J is TRBJ2-3, with D perhaps matching TRBD1 or TRBD2 (5 bases each). V was cut by 3 bases and J by 8 bases, with 9 bases left in between. CDR3 size: 11 residues. Germline CDR1 SQVTM, CDR2 ANQGSEA. The CDR3 nucleotides read TGCAGCGTTGATGTTGGGGGTACGCAGTATTTT. Translation gives CSVDVGGTQYF.

The chain links TRBV30 to TRBJ2-3; D unresolved. This CDR3 is built from 13 residues. Germline loops: CDR1 GTSNPN, CDR2 SVGIG (reference sequence). Trimming pared 0 bases from V and 1 base from J, leaving 5 bases between. The CDR3 loop reads CAWSVLGTDTQYF. The CDR3 nucleotides are TGTGCCTGGAGTGTCCTAGGCACAGATACGCAGTATTTT.

The V gene is TRBV9, the J gene TRBJ2-2; 7 nucleotides agree with TRBD1. This CDR3 spans 15 amino acids. Trimming at V came to 0 bases and at J to 5 bases, leaving 4 bases not matched to a gene. Per the germline V gene, CDR1 is SGDLS and CDR2 is YYNGEE. The DNA of the CDR3 is TGTGCCAGCAGCGTAGAGGGGGCAGGGACCGGGGAGCTGTTTTTT. This sequence encodes CASSVEGAGTGELFF. Filled out from reference TRBV9 and TRBJ2-2, the complete variable domain reads DSGVTQTPKHLITATGQRVTLRCSPRSGDLSVYWYQQSLDQGLQFLIQYYNGEERAKGNILERFSAQQFPDLHSELNLSSLELGDSALYFCASSVEGAGTGELFFGEGSRLTVL.

V usage is TRBV9 and J usage is TRBJ2-7; D gene unclear. The CDR3 spans 14 residues. Germline CDR1 reads SGDLS; CDR2 reads YYNGEE. V was shortened by 2 bases and J by 3 bases, with 12 bases between the two germline ends. The chain's CDR3 is CASSVWTDGYEQYF. The CDR3 DNA is TGTGCCAGCAGCGTGTGGACCGACGGCTACGAGCAGTACTTC.

The sample holds a few counts of this clonotype. The gene calls are TRBV6-1 and TRBJ1-5; D is unclear. Germline CDR1 is MNHNS and CDR2 is SASEGT. The length of the CDR3 is 16 residues. V was pared by 5 bases and J by 4 bases, with 18 bases between. CDR3 in DNA: TGTGCCAGCAGTATCTCTGGACGGGAGCCGAATCAGCCCCAGCATTTT. Amino acids: CASSISGREPNQPQHF.

This chain joins TRBV27 and TRBJ1-2; D not resolved. Germline V gives CDR1 MNHEY, CDR2 SMNVEV (reference sequence). The CDR3 extends over 14 amino acids. The V end lost 4 bases, the J end lost 8 bases, and 17 bases lay between the germline ends. CDR3 sequence reads: CASSSHRAYEGYTF. CDR3 bases: TGTGCCAGCAGTTCGCACAGAGCTTATGAGGGCTACACCTTC.

The CDR3, as DNA: TGTGCCAGCACCCACCTCGACGCTTTCAATGAGCAGTTCTTC. This encodes CASTHLDAFNEQFF. V gene TRBV12-3 or TRBV12-4 combines with J gene TRBJ2-1; D call uncertain. V was cut by 7 bases and J by 6 bases, with 16 bases left in between. The CDR3 consists of 14 residues.

The rearrangement links TRBV15 to TRBJ2-1; no firm D call. Germline V gives CDR1 LNHNV, CDR2 YYDKDF (reference sequence). The CDR3 is 13 amino acids. V dropped 7 bases and J dropped 4 bases, with 11 bases sitting between them. The DNA for the CDR3 is TGTGCCACCACGGACCGCCCGTACAATGAGCAGTTCTTC. Protein: CATTDRPYNEQFF.

V is TRBV27 and J is TRBJ1-6; D remains ambiguous. The germline V gene encodes CDR1 MNHEY and CDR2 SMNVEV (reference sequence). The CDR3 contains 14 residues. Trimming took 9 bases from V and 7 from J, leaving 16 bases between them. The CDR3 loop reads CASRTGIGNSPLHF. The CDR3 DNA is TGTGCCAGTCGGACGGGGATTGGGAATTCACCCCTCCACTTT.

The V call is TRBV29-1, the J call TRBJ2-5; 7 bases line up with TRBD2. The CDR3 covers 15 residues. Trimming cost V 0 bases and J 10 bases; bases outside gene matches: 14. Looked up from germline, CDR1 is SQVTM and CDR2 is ANQGSEA. CDR3 sequence (DNA): TGCAGCGTTGAAGAACGAGCGACATGGGGAGGGGACCAGTACTTC. Translated, it gives CSVEERATWGGDQYF.

This sequence joins TRBV27 and TRBJ2-1, with D possibly being TRBD1 (5 bases). The CDR3 contains 13 residues. V was cut by 6 bases and J by 4 bases, with 10 bases left in between. The V gene's germline CDR1 is MNHEY and CDR2 SMNVEV (reference sequence). This chain's CDR3 is CASRDSDYNEQFF. CDR3 coding DNA: TGTGCCAGCAGAGACAGTGATTACAATGAGCAGTTCTTC.

The chain joins TRBV5-6 to TRBJ1-4, with a tentative D call TRBD1 (6 bases). Germline lookup yields CDR1 SGHDT and CDR2 YYEEEE. The ends were cut back, 4 bases at V and 7 bases at J, with 17 bases in the middle. This CDR3 is 15 amino acids long. This CDR3 reads CASSPTGLKGEKLFF. The CDR3 bases are TGTGCCAGCAGCCCCACAGGGTTGAAGGGTGAAAAACTGTTTTTT.

The J gene is TRBJ2-1, the V gene TRBV28; 10 bases are shared with TRBD2. This CDR3 spans 16 amino acids. Germline V gene lookup returns CDR1 MDHEN and CDR2 SYDVKM. The V segment lost 5 bases and the J segment 3 bases; nucleotides outside the gene matches: 7. CDR3 amino acids: CASSRLAGENYNEQFF. The CDR3 nucleotides are TGTGCCAGCAGTCGTCTAGCGGGAGAAAACTACAATGAGCAGTTCTTC.

The gene calls are TRBV5-4 and TRBJ2-2, with D possibly matching TRBD1 (7 bases). V was clipped by 6 bases and J by 6 bases, with 18 bases between them. The CDR3 sequence is 15 residues long. Germline values: CDR1 SGHNT, CDR2 YYREEE (reference sequence). CDR3 bases: TGTGCCAGCAATCTGGAGGGGGCGCGCGCCGGGGAGCTGTTTTTT. This sequence encodes CASNLEGARAGELFF.

The DNA of the CDR3 is TGCAGCGTTGAAACACAGAACACTGAAGCTTTCTTT. It translates to CSVETQNTEAFF. The chain employs TRBV29-1 and TRBJ1-1; D remains ambiguous. There are 12 residues in the CDR3. Germline CDR1 SQVTM, CDR2 ANQGSEA. V was trimmed by 2 bases and J by 1 base, leaving 5 bases between them.

The chain joins TRBV5-1 to TRBJ2-2; D unclear. This CDR3 region has 15 residues. The V end lost 4 bases, the J end lost 1 base, and 11 bases lay between the germline ends. CDR1 is SGHRS and CDR2 is YFSETQ in the germline V gene. In DNA form, the CDR3 reads TGCGCCAGCAGCACCGAGACGGTGAACACCGGGGAGCTGTTTTTT. This codes for CASSTETVNTGELFF. Variable domain in full (rest from reference TRBV5-1 and TRBJ2-2): KAGVTQTPRYLIKTRGQQVTLSCSPISGHRSVSWYQQTPGQGLQFLFEYFSETQRNKGNFPGRFSGRQFSNSRSEMNVSTLELGDSALYLCASSTETVNTGELFFGEGSRLTVL.

The chain employs TRBV23-1 and TRBJ1-1, with unresolved D. TRBV23-1 is an open reading frame, and its role is uncertain. Trimming stripped 2 bases from V and 0 bases from J, with 16 bases between. The CDR3 loop spans 17 amino acids. In nucleotides, the CDR3 is TGCGCCAGCAGTCAACCCGACCCAGAGAGCATGAACACTGAAGCTTTCTTT. Its protein product is CASSQPDPESMNTEAFF.

The genes are TRBV10-3 and TRBJ2-1; 9 bases match TRBD2. V gave up 10 bases and J gave up 0 bases; unmatched junction bases: 4. The germline V gene has CDR1 ENHRY and CDR2 SYGVKD. This CDR3 contains 14 residues. The CDR3 region is CATVSGSSYNEQFF. CDR3 bases: TGTGCCACCGTTAGCGGGAGCTCCTACAATGAGCAGTTCTTC.

V is TRBV27 and J is TRBJ2-6, with D uncertain. CDR3 size: 17 residues. CDR1 and CDR2 (germline): MNHEY, SMNVEV (reference sequence). The ends were cut back, 1 base at V and 2 bases at J, with 12 bases in the middle. The DNA for the CDR3 is TGTGCCAGCAGTTTATACTCCCTTAAAACTGGGGCCAACGTCCTGACTTTC. Residues: CASSLYSLKTGANVLTF.

This chain connects TRBV11-2 to TRBJ2-3; TRBD1 or TRBD2 may be the D gene (5 bases each). This CDR3 has 15 amino acids. V lost 7 bases and J lost 0, with 14 bases in between. Germline assignment: CDR1 SGHAT and CDR2 FQNNGV. The DNA of the CDR3 is TGTGCCAGCAACTTGGGGGTTTCGAGCACAGATACGCAGTATTTT. As protein: CASNLGVSSTDTQYF.